This T cell receptor beta chain came from a study of OX40 agonist ivuxolimab in advanced cancers. The wider study: Averaging approximately 60 years in age, with a range of roughly 23 to 80, the cohort was more than 75% male.

Assay used: immunoSEQ multiplex PCR; TCRdb lists only in-frame clones, some missing. The sample records tens of thousands of clones, roughly 84% being singletons. Remarks on this clone: Its antigen is unknown.

Trimming shortened V by 2 bases and J by 2 bases, and 8 bases separated the two germline ends. The CDR3 is made up of 14 amino acids. Germline CDR1 and CDR2: SGHDT and YYEEEE. Study-level points and caveats: Not determined was the antigen specificity of the expanded peripheral T cells. At 0.1 to 3.0 mg/kg and by week 6, clonal expansion occurred in CD4+ and CD8+ blood T cells.

The sample consisted of CD4+ or CD8+ T cells sorted from blood, taken in a trial of the OX40 agonist ivuxolimab. The chain couples TRBV5-6 to TRBJ2-1; the D is unclear. The clonotype comes from an adult with an advanced solid tumor such as melanoma, head and neck, liver or kidney cancer. This CDR3 is CASSFSPTYNEQFF. The DNA for the CDR3 is TGTGCCAGCAGCTTTAGCCCTACCTACAATGAGCAGTTCTTC.